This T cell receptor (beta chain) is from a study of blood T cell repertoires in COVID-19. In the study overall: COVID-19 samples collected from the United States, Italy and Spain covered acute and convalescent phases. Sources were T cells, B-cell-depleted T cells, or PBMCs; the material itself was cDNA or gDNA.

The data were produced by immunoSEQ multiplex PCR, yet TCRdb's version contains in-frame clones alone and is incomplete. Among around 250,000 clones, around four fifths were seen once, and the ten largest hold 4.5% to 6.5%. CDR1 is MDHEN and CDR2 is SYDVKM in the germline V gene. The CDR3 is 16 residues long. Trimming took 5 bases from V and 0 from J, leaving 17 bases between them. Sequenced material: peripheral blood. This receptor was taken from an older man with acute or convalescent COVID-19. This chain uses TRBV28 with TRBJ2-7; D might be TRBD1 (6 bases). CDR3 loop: CASSLPTGRLSYEQYF. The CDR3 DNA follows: TGTGCCAGCAGTCTTCCGACAGGCCGCCTCTCCTACGAGCAGTACTTC.